The entry below gives a single T cell receptor beta chain sequence along with its context. The specificity of this receptor is unknown. No base quality information exists; no much larger clone differs at one position. These data come from a study of T cell responses to AZD1222 COVID-19 vaccine (dated by TCRdb to about 2021). About the study as a whole: AZD1222 recipients given second doses at about 4 weeks or at about 12 weeks were pooled, since spike-specific TCR depth and breadth were not found to differ between the two schedules. Trial participants were enrolled into age subgroups of 18-55, 56-69 and 70-plus years, which contained 148, 28 and 57 TCR-sequenced participants, respectively. TCR sequencing covered fewer than 250 trial participants: 200 to 220 given two doses of AZD1222 and approximately 26 given two doses of MenACWY control vaccine.

The time point tag for this specimen amounts to: baseline before first vaccination. Vaccinee samples came from UK trials COV001 and COV002, including a single-blind randomized controlled phase 2/3 trial of AZD1222 (ChAdOx1 nCoV-19) in healthy adults. For TCRbeta chain sequencing, PBMC samples from trial participants were taken at day 0 and at day 28 after the second dose. What the authors observed across the whole study: In the small 56-69-year group, the increase in depth fell short of significance, most likely because of low power. Most participants were white British and females outnumbered males, and the authors suggested that clonal diversity may have been underestimated. Vaccine-associated CD4 TCRs spanned the whole spike protein, with dominant responses in regions 160-218 and 743-854. Because no day 14 peak-response samples were available, the repertoires could be characterized only after the peak T cell response. A significant rise in spike-specific TCR breadth and depth was observed after two AZD1222 doses relative to day 0 and relative to MenACWY recipients. Nearly half of unique spike-specific TCRs reportedly recognized epitopes outside regions mutated in the B.1.351 and B.1.1.7 variants. Only six or seven AZD1222 recipients were SARS-CoV-2 seropositive at baseline, limiting conclusions about previously exposed vaccinees.

CDR1 and CDR2, per the germline V gene, are SGHVS and FNYEAQ. V is shortened by 1 base, J by 7 bases, and the region joining them spans 16 bases. The CDR3, cysteine through phenylalanine, is 16 amino acids long. Here the CDR3 DNA is all that survives: 48 bases in frame from base 1. The CDR3 regions of human TCRbeta chains were analyzed by immunosequencing. The study's processing was this. Repertoire TCRs were checked for matches against a reference library of SARS-CoV-2-specific TCRs that had been generated using the MIRA antigen-specificity platform. Breadth was defined as the fraction of unique TCRs that were SARS-CoV-2-associated, and depth was defined as the fraction of total T cells that were SARS-CoV-2-associated. Using the MIRA data, each spike-specific TCR was assigned both to the spike region to which the TCR was reactive and to a CD4 or CD8 class. Log10-transformed breadth and depth values were compared by one-way ANOVA with Sidak's multiple comparisons tests. Entries here come from immuneACCESS through TCRdb and include only in-frame sequences with V and J called. Some clones fail to appear in such tables; in the studies checked, an unresolved V gene covers under half of the shortfall, and the cause of the remainder is unknown. For V, J and clone size, that table is used; D and trimming come from the DNA. This sample has roughly 100,000 clones in its table, and approximately 90% of those were observed once. About 9.1% of the sample belongs to the ten largest clones.

The sample was peripheral blood, taken on day 0 of AZD1222 vaccination. Here the chain combines TRBV7-6 and TRBJ2-2, with the D gene too uncertain to name. The receptor was derived from an adult in good health. The CDR3 region reads CASSLEGRSKYGELFF. Here is the DNA: TGTGCCAGCAGCTTAGAGGGCAGGTCAAAATACGGGGAGCTGTTTTTT. The entire variable domain, with the stretches around the CDR3 drawn from the reference TRBV7-6 and TRBJ2-2 proteins, is GAGVSQSPRYKVTKRGQDVALRCDPISGHVSLYWYRQALGQGPEFLTYFNYEAQQDKSGLPNDRFSAERPEGSISTLTIQRTEQRDSAMYRCASSLEGRSKYGELFFGEGSRLTVL.